Shown below are 18 T cell receptor beta chains from a single sample sequenced in a study of cytomegalovirus exposure and HLA in healthy donors. It was with 60 Vbeta and 13 Jbeta primers that the PCR ran. Using immunoSEQ multiplex PCR, the repertoire was profiled, and TCRdb retains in-frame clones only, with some absent. The table includes about 61,000 clones, 89% detected once. Sequencing was done on a sample of PBMCs. These receptors were taken from a man aged 25 to 45 in good health and CMV-seropositive.

The gene calls are TRBV28 and TRBJ1-2; 10 bases map to TRBD1. V dropped 7 bases and J dropped 8; count of bases not matched to a gene: 10. Germline V gene data show CDR1 as MDHEN and CDR2 as SYDVKM. The CDR3 extends over 14 amino acids. The CDR3 sequence is CASMGGTGVEGYTF. Written as DNA, the CDR3 is TGTGCCAGCATGGGCGGGACAGGGGTCGAGGGCTACACCTTC.

This rearrangement joins TRBV6-1 to TRBJ1-1; TRBD1 aligns across 7 bases. The CDR3 totals 15 residues. Germline V gene sequence: CDR1 MNHNS, CDR2 SASEGT. V dropped 7 bases and J dropped 4; count of bases not matched to a gene: 12. In DNA, the CDR3 is TGTGCCAGCACTCCCAGGGGGGTTCTGAGCACTGAAGCTTTCTTT. It translates to CASTPRGVLSTEAFF.

J is TRBJ2-3 and V is TRBV21-1; TRBD1 is the table's D call and was not checked against the DNA. TRBV21-1 is designated a pseudogene. This CDR3 spans 15 amino acids. The CDR3 DNA is TGTGCCAGCAGCAAGAGGTGGACAAACACAGATACGCAGTATTTT. Translating gives CASSKRWTNTDTQYF.

Concerning this clone itself: The germline gene is not matched at one end of the junction; a read error may be the cause. The chain recombines TRBV6-5 with TRBJ2-7; TRBD2 aligns across 8 bases. In germline, CDR1 is MNHEY, CDR2 SVGAGI. This CDR3 comprises 14 residues. The CDR3 is CASKAGVISDEQYF. The CDR3 DNA reads as TGTGCCAGCAAAGCGGGAGTGATCTCCGACGAGCAGTACTTC.

This clone was found a few times. The CDR3 nucleotides read TGCGCCAGCAGCTTGTACGCGGGAGTCGGCGATGAGCAGTTCTTC. Its translation: CASSLYAGVGDEQFF. J is TRBJ2-1 and V is TRBV5-1; the match to TRBD2 covers 7 bases. Germline CDR1 SGHRS, CDR2 YFSETQ. Trimming removed 1 base from V and 8 bases from J; junction bases left unmatched: 9. The CDR3 consists of 15 residues.

This clone occurred a few times. The chain is built from TRBV4-3 and TRBJ1-2; no clear D. Germline V lookup: CDR1 LGHNA, CDR2 YSLEER. CDR3 size: 14 residues. V was clipped by 0 bases and J by 8 bases, with 13 bases between them. The CDR3 nucleotides are TGCGCCAGCAGCCAAGAGGAGGGAGTAAAGGGCTACACCTTC. This encodes CASSQEEGVKGYTF.

The chain couples TRBV7-9 to TRBJ2-3; D is uncertain. Germline CDR1 and CDR2: SEHNR and FQNEAQ (reference sequence). The CDR3 totals 12 residues. Trimming took 4 bases from V and 0 from J, leaving 2 bases between them. CDR3 bases: TGTGCCAGCAGCTCTAGCACAGATACGCAGTATTTT. Encoded protein: CASSSSTDTQYF.

The genes are TRBV4-3 and TRBJ2-1; TRBD2 agrees at 9 bases. This CDR3 comprises 14 residues. The germline V gene has CDR1 LGHNA and CDR2 YSLEER. J was trimmed by 13 bases and V by 1 base; bases with no gene match: 8. CDR3 coding DNA: TGCGCCAGCAGCCAAGTTGGTAGCGGGAGACAACAGTTCTTC. Translated, it gives CASSQVGSGRQQFF.

The chain combines TRBV12-5 with TRBJ1-5, with D uncertain. Germline CDR1 is LGHNT and CDR2 is FRNRAP. This CDR3 is 13 amino acids long. With 3 bases removed from V and 3 bases from J, the gap between germline ends came to 6 bases. CDR3 in amino acids: CASGFSDNQPQHF. The CDR3 region has the DNA TGTGCTAGTGGTTTCAGCGACAATCAGCCCCAGCATTTT.

This chain joins TRBV2 and TRBJ2-2; 8 bases line up with TRBD2. This CDR3 region has 14 residues. Germline V gene data show CDR1 as SNHLY and CDR2 as FYNNEI. V lost 7 bases and J lost 6; bases outside the gene matches: 7. Here the CDR3 reads CASTWGLGAGELFF. The CDR3 coding sequence is TGTGCCAGCACCTGGGGACTAGGGGCCGGGGAGCTGTTTTTT.

The V and J genes are TRBV7-9 and TRBJ1-4; D is possibly TRBD1 (6 bases). Germline V gene lookup returns CDR1 SEHNR and CDR2 FQNEAQ (reference sequence). With 5 bases removed from V and 3 bases from J, the gap between germline ends came to 19 bases. The CDR3 is 17 residues long. The CDR3 coding sequence is TGTGCCAGCAGCCCACCTCAGGGGACGTCGGCTAATGAAAAACTGTTTTTT. Encoded protein: CASSPPQGTSANEKLFF. Combining the CDR3 with reference TRBV7-9 and TRBJ1-4 gives the whole variable domain DTGVSQNPRHKITKRGQNVTFRCDPISEHNRLYWYRQTLGQGPEFLTYFQNEAQLEKSRLLSDRFSAERPKGSFSTLEIQRTEQGDSAMYLCASSPPQGTSANEKLFFGSGTQLSVL.

This chain links TRBV7-9 with TRBJ2-1; no clear D. The germline V gene has CDR1 SEHNR and CDR2 FQNEAQ (reference sequence). CDR3 length: 15 residues. The V gene lost 3 bases and the J gene lost 0 bases, with 9 bases spanning the gap. The CDR3 region has the DNA TGTGCCAGCAGCTTGGGCGCGTACTCCTACAATGAGCAGTTCTTC. Its translation: CASSLGAYSYNEQFF. The whole variable domain, remainder taken from reference TRBV7-9 and TRBJ2-1, is DTGVSQNPRHKITKRGQNVTFRCDPISEHNRLYWYRQTLGQGPEFLTYFQNEAQLEKSRLLSDRFSAERPKGSFSTLEIQRTEQGDSAMYLCASSLGAYSYNEQFFGPGTRLTVL.

This clone has more than one count but fewer than ten. CDR3 region: CASSARDRGPGNTIYF. CDR3 sequence (DNA): TGTGCCAGCAGTGCCCGGGACAGGGGTCCCGGAAACACCATATATTTT. The chain combines TRBV6-1 with TRBJ1-3; 10 bases are shared with TRBD1. Germline values: CDR1 MNHNS, CDR2 SASEGT. The junction had 7 bases not matched to a gene; V was cut back by 4 bases and J by 4 bases. The CDR3 spans 16 residues.

The V and J genes are TRBV28 and TRBJ1-5, with a possible D match to TRBD1 (6 bases). The germline V and J ends were trimmed by 6 bases and 7 bases, with 19 bases remaining between them. The CDR3 extends over 15 amino acids. Per germline, CDR1 MDHEN and CDR2 SYDVKM. The CDR3 DNA is TGTGCCAGCAGCCACGACACCTACAGGGTGCAGCCCCAGCATTTT. This codes for CASSHDTYRVQPQHF.

This rearrangement joins TRBV28 to TRBJ2-3, with no clear D. CDR1 is MDHEN, CDR2 SYDVKM, per germline. The CDR3 has 11 residues. Trimming removed 7 bases at V and 7 bases at J, with 9 bases between. CDR3 region: CASTWSHTQYF. DNA for the CDR3: TGTGCCAGCACCTGGAGTCATACGCAGTATTTT.

This rearrangement joins TRBV6-6 to TRBJ1-2; 10 positions match TRBD1. V was pared by 5 bases and J by 7 bases, with 10 bases of the junction left unmatched. The CDR3 runs 15 residues. The germline V gene has CDR1 MNHNY and CDR2 SVGAGI (reference sequence). In nucleotides, the CDR3 is TGTGCCAGCAGTCTCCGACAGGGGGCGCATGGTGGCTACACCTTC. This encodes CASSLRQGAHGGYTF.

This chain joins TRBV27 and TRBJ2-3; the D is unclear. V lost 3 bases to trimming and J lost 8 bases, with 12 bases between them. The CDR3 spans 13 residues. Germline CDR1 reads MNHEY; CDR2 reads SMNVEV (reference sequence). The CDR3 coding sequence is TGTGCCAGCAGTTTCGGCGGCGACCGTACGCAGTATTTT. Translation: CASSFGGDRTQYF.

The chain has TRBV10-1 and TRBJ1-3; TRBD1 might be the D (6 bases). The V gene's germline CDR1 is WNHNN and CDR2 SYGVQD (reference sequence). With 6 bases removed from V and 3 bases from J, the gap between germline ends came to 12 bases. There are 14 residues in the CDR3. The CDR3 nucleotides read TGCGCCAGCAGCAGGGGAGTTTATGGAAACACCATATATTTT. It is translated as CASSRGVYGNTIYF.